The clone carrying this TCR beta chain showed up just a few times. The antigen remains unidentified. The record originates from a study of T-cell memory formation after mild COVID-19. Study context: The study found TCR clusters largely donor specific.

CDR3 size: 14 residues. Trimming pared 5 bases from V and 2 bases from J, leaving 12 bases between. CDR1 and CDR2 from the germline V gene are SGHTA and FQGNSA. General observations from the study: Among clones peaking at day 37 in the second wave, SARS-CoV-2 specificity remained unconfirmed. Contracting clones from day 15 to 85 had balanced CD4/CD8; later expanders favoured CD4+.

Constant-segment primers and 5'RACE yielded cDNA libraries for TCR alpha and TCR beta, each carrying sample barcodes and UMIs. TCRdb re-derived calls from the 5' RACE reads in MiXCR, one entry per CDR3 protein. The data hold under 450,000 distinct CDR3 sequences, with more than 20% observed a single time. The sample comprised PBMCs or a T cell subset sorted from them (not recorded which). The chain uses TRBV7-2 and TRBJ2-5; D remains ambiguous. The source is a man aged 18 to 30 who had mild COVID-19 (a few samples of this study predate the infection). Cell type and time point are not known. In DNA form, the CDR3 reads TGTGCCAGCAGCCAGGCGGAGTGGCAAGAGACCCAGTACTTC. Amino acid sequence: CASSQAEWQETQYF.